The source of this T cell receptor (beta chain) is a study of T-cell reconstitution after alpha-beta-depleted transplantation in children. General study findings and limits: The study reportedly traced alpha-beta T cells about two months after transplant to several hundred expanded graft clones.

Molecular barcoding with unique molecular identifiers was used for the TCRbeta library. TCRdb reanalysed the PCR reads using MiXCR and keeps one entry per CDR3 protein. The table lists fewer than 750,000 distinct CDR3 sequences, over 20% of them singletons. This CDR3 has 15 residues. Germline CDR1 reads SGDLS; CDR2 reads YYNGEE. With V trimmed by 0 bases and J by 2 bases, 0 bases remained unmatched. There are a few counts of this clonotype. No antigen is known for it. The chain employs TRBV9 and TRBJ1-5; 9 bases line up with TRBD1. The material was PBMCs, obtained before TCRalphabeta/CD19-depleted stem cell transplant. The clonotype was recovered from a boy younger than two with Wiskott-Aldrich syndrome, due to receive a stem cell transplant. The CDR3 loop reads CASSVGDRGNQPQHF. The CDR3 nucleotides read TGTGCCAGCAGCGTAGGGGACAGGGGCAATCAGCCCCAGCATTTT.